This TCR beta chain came from a study of early stage breast cancer tumors. Turning to the study itself: Invasive lobular carcinomas made up about 35% of the 12 ER+/PR+/HER2- tumors. Study findings and constraints: Enriched TCRB sequences shared across patients were mostly commonly generated sequences. Compared with adjacent normal breast, tumors showed about 2.3-fold denser, more clonal T cells.

Only in-frame clones appear in the TCRdb table, and some are missing; sequencing was by immunoSEQ multiplex PCR. The repertoire holds more than 65,000 clones, with more than 70% as singletons. This CDR3 has 16 amino acids. From germline, CDR1 is SEHNR and CDR2 FQNEAQ (reference sequence). Comment on this clone: The antigen remains undetermined. An end of the junction differs from the germline gene, which may be a read error.

This sequence was found in a person in their 40s with breast cancer. Sequenced input: blood. The chain carries TRBV7-9 and TRBJ2-7, with 8 bases fitting TRBD2. CDR3 DNA: TGTGCCAGCAGCTTAGCCGGGGGGGGCTTCGGTTACGCGCAGTACTTC. It encodes CASSLAGGGFGYAQYF.